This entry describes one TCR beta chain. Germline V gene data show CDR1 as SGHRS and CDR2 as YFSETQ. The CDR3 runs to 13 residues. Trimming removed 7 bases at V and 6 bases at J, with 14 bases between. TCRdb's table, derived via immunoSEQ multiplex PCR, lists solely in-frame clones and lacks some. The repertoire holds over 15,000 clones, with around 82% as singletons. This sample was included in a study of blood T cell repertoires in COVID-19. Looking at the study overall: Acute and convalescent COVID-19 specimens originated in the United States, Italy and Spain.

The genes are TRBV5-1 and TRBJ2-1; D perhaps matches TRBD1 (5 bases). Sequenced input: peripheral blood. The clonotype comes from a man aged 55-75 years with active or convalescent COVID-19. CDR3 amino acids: CASATGDSNEQFF. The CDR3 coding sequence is TGCGCCAGCGCGACGGGCGACAGCAATGAGCAGTTCTTC.